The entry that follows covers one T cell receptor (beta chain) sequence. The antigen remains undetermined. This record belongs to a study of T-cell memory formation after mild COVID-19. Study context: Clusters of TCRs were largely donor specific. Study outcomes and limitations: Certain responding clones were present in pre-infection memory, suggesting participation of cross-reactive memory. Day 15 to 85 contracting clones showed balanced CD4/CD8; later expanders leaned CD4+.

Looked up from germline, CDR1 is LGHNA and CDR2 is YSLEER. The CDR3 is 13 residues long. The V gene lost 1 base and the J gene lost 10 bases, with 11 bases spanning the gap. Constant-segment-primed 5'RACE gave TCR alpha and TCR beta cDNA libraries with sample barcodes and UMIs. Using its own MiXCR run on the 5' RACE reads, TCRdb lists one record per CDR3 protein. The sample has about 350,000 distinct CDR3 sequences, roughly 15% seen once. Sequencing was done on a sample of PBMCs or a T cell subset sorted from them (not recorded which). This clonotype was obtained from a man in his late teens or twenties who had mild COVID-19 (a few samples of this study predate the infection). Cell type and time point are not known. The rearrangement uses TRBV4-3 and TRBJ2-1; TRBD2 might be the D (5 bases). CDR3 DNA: TGCGCCAGCAGCCAAGGCCGGGGTAGGGAGCAGTTCTTC. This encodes CASSQGRGREQFF.